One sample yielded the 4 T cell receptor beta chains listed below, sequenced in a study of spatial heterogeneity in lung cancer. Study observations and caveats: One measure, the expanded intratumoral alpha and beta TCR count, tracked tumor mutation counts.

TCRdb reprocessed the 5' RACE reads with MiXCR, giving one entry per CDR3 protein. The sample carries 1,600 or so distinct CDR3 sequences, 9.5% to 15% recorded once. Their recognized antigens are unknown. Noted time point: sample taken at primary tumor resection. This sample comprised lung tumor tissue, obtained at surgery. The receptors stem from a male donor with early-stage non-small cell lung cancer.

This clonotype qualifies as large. CDR3 coding DNA: TGTGCCAGCAGCTTAGAGCTAGCGGGGGTTGCAGATACGCAGTATTTT. Residues: CASSLELAGVADTQYF. The rearrangement links TRBV11-2 to TRBJ2-3; 10 bases align to TRBD2. This CDR3 contains 16 residues. Germline values: CDR1 SGHAT, CDR2 FQNNGV. Trimming cost V 0 bases and J 4 bases; bases outside gene matches: 4.

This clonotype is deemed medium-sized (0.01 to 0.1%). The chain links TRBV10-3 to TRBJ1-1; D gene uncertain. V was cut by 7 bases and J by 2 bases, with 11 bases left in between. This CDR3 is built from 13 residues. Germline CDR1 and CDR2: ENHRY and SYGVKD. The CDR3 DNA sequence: TGTGCCATCAACCCAAGGAGAAACACTGAAGCTTTCTTT. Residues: CAINPRRNTEAFF.

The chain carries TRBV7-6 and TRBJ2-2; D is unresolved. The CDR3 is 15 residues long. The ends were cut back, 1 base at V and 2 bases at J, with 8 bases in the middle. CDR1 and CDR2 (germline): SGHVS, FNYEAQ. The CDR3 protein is CASSLERVNTGELFF. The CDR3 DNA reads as TGTGCCAGCAGCTTAGAAAGGGTTAACACCGGGGAGCTGTTTTTT.

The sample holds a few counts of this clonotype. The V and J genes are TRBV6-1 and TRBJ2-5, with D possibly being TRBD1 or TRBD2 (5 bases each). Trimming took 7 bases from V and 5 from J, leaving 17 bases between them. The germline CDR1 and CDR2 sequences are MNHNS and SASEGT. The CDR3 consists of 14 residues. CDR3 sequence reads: CASNRDRQVETQYF. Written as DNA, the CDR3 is TGTGCCAGCAATCGGGACCGGCAGGTCGAGACCCAGTACTTC.